This TCR beta chain was retrieved from a study of CD8 T cells in ankylosing spondylitis. MiXCR was run by TCRdb on the 5' RACE reads, yielding one entry per CDR3 protein. Of more than 600,000 distinct CDR3 sequences listed, 15% to 20% were seen once; the top ten hold about 19%. On this clonotype: Antigen unknown.

Overall study results and limits: In ankylosing spondylitis patients, matched synovial fluid reportedly showed significant enrichment of disease-linked clones. Some of the motif variants had earlier been found in reactive arthritis patients' fluid and blood. Typical of ankylosing spondylitis blood, it appeared, was a TCR beta motif of eight highly homologous variants.

Sequenced input: blood, either unsorted or a sorted T cell fraction (not recorded which). The receptor was isolated from a male donor with ankylosing spondylitis.

Written as DNA, the CDR3 is TGTGCCAGCAGCCAAGGACTAGCGGGGTTTCTATCCGGGAGTAATACGCAGTATTTT. This codes for CASSQGLAGFLSGSNTQYF. The V and J genes are TRBV3-1 and TRBJ2-3; 11 bases align to TRBD2. CDR3 length: 19 amino acids. The germline gives CDR1 LGHDT, CDR2 YNNKEL (reference sequence). V lost 1 base to trimming and J lost 7 bases; unmatched junction nucleotides: 16.